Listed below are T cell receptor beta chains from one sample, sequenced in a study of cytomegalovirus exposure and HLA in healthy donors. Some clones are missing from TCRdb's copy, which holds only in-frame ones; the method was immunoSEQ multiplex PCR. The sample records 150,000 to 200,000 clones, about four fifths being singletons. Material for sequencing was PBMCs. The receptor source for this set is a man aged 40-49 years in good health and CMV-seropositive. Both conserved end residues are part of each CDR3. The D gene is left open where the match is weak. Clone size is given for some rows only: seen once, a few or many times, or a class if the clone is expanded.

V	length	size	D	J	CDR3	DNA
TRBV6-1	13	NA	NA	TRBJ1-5	CASLPRGNQPQHF	TGTGCCAGCCTCCCTCGGGGCAATCAGCCCCAGCATTTT
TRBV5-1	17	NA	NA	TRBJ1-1	CASSPGESVRVYTEAFF	TGCGCCAGCAGCCCGGGTGAATCGGTCCGGGTCTACACTGAAGCTTTCTTT
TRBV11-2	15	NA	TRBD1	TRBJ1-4	CASSFRRDRVEKLFF	TGTGCCAGCAGCTTCCGTCGGGACAGGGTTGAAAAACTGTTTTTT
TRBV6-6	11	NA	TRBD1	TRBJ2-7	CASSWGTVSFF	TGTGCCAGCAGTTGGGGGACAGTTTCGTTTTTC
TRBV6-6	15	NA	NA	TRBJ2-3	CASSLGVGEADTQYF	TGTGCCAGCAGTTTAGGCGTGGGGGAGGCAGATACGCAGTATTTT
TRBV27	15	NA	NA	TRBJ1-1	CASSRGGDMNTEAFF	TGTGCCAGCAGCCGGGGTGGAGATATGAACACTGAAGCTTTCTTT
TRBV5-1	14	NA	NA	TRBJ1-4	CASSFGQGNEKLFF	TGCGCCAGCAGCTTCGGCCAGGGTAATGAAAAACTGTTTTTT
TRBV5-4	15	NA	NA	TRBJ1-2	CASSSLPGRNYGYTF	TGTGCCAGCAGCTCACTCCCGGGTCGAAACTATGGCTACACCTTC
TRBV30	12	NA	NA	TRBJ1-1	CAWSVLRAEAFF	TGTGCCTGGAGTGTACTCAGGGCTGAAGCTTTCTTT
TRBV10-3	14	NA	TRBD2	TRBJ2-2	CAIRGEGNTGELFF	TGTGCCATCAGAGGGGAGGGAAACACCGGGGAGCTGTTTTTT
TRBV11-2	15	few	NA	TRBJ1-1	CASSLVGRGFAEAFF	TGTGCCAGCAGCTTAGTTGGCAGGGGTTTCGCTGAAGCTTTCTTT
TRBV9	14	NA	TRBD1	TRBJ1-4	CASSGGQMNEKLFF	TGTGCCAGCAGCGGGGGACAGATGAATGAAAAACTGTTTTTT
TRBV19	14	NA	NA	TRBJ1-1	CASRREISNTEAFF	TGTGCCAGTAGAAGAGAGATTTCGAACACTGAAGCTTTCTTT
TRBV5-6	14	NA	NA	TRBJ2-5	CASSTPGSQETQYF	TGTGCCAGCAGCACACCAGGCTCACAAGAGACCCAGTACTTC
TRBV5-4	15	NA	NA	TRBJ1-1	CASSPKGGPNTEAFF	TGTGCCAGCAGCCCGAAGGGGGGGCCGAACACTGAAGCTTTCTTT
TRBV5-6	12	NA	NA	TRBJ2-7	CASSLGLYEQYF	TGTGCCAGCAGCTTGGGTCTCTACGAGCAGTACTTC
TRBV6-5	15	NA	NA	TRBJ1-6	CASSLAGRRGSPLHF	TGTGCCAGCAGTCTTGCCGGGAGACGGGGTTCACCCCTCCACTTT
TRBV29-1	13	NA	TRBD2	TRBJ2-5	CSVEEGGRETQYF	TGCAGCGTTGAAGAGGGCGGGAGGGAGACCCAGTACTTC
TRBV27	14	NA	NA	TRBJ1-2	CASSLSSRRKGYTF	TGTGCCAGCAGTTTATCGAGCAGGAGGAAGGGTTACACCTTC
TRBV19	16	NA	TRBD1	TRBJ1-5	CASSRSGTGANQPQHF	TGTGCCAGTAGTAGATCCGGGACAGGGGCCAATCAGCCCCAGCATTTT
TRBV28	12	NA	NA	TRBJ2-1	CASSLRGTEQFF	TGTGCCAGCAGTTTGCGGGGCACTGAGCAGTTCTTC
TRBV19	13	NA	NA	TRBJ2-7	CASSIALDYSQYF	TGTGCCAGTAGTATAGCCCTCGACTACTCGCAGTACTTC
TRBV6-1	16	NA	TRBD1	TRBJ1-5	CASSERTGGGNQPQHF	TGTGCCAGCAGTGAAAGGACAGGCGGTGGCAATCAGCCCCAGCATTTT
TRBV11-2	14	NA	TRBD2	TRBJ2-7	CASTISGNPYEQYF	TGTGCCAGCACCATTAGCGGGAACCCCTACGAGCAGTACTTC
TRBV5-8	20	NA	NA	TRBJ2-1	CASSFPFGGTSQSSYNEQFF	TGTGCCAGCAGCTTCCCTTTCGGCGGTACATCCCAGAGCTCCTACAATGAGCAGTTCTTC
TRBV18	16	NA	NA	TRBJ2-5	CASSPPAGAGVETQYF	TGTGCCAGCTCACCACCGGCGGGGGCGGGAGTTGAGACCCAGTACTTC
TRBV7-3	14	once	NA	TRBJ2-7	CASSHHSETYEQYF	TGTGCCAGCAGCCACCATAGCGAGACCTACGAGCAGTACTTC
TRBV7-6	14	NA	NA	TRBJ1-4	CASSLGTANEKLFF	TGTGCCAGCAGCTTAGGCACGGCTAATGAAAAACTGTTTTTT
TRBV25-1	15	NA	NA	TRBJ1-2	CASSPIRGANYGYTF	TGTGCCAGCAGTCCCATCAGAGGAGCTAACTATGGCTACACCTTC